This TCR beta chain comes out of a study of T cell repertoires in cytomegalovirus infection. In the study overall: Both a matching HLA type and CMV infection were indicated by public TCR beta signatures.

Points from the study as a whole: Clonotype analysis showed dominance of the ex vivo response by HLA-C-restricted CMV-specific TCR beta clonotypes.

Turning to this clonotype: Its antigen remains unidentified. A much larger clone is a single base away; this may be a read error.

The CDR3 sequence is 14 residues long. CDR1 is SGHAT, CDR2 FQNNGV, per germline. From the reads, TCRdb called clonotypes with MiXCR, one entry per CDR3 protein. The sample lists 150,000 to 200,000 distinct CDR3 sequences, 25% to 30% occurring once. The chain has TRBV11-2 and TRBJ2-7, with D possibly TRBD2 on 7 matching bases. Specimen: PBMCs. The receptor's source is a human donor in good health (CMV status not recorded). Some clones in this sample may be carry-over from other donors' samples. This CDR3 is CASSLDGGAYVQYF. DNA of the CDR3: TGTGCCAGCAGCTTAGATGGGGGGGCCTACGTGCAGTACTTC.